This TCR beta chain was identified in a study of blood T cell repertoires in COVID-19. Turning to the study itself: Collection of acute and convalescent COVID-19 samples took place in the United States, Italy and Spain. The analysed material was cDNA or gDNA that came from T cells, B-cell-depleted T cells, or PBMCs.

Sequencing used immunoSEQ multiplex PCR; TCRdb keeps in-frame clones, though not all of them. The table lists 150,000 to 180,000 clones, about 89% of them singletons, with approximately 0.59% in the top ten. The germline CDR1 and CDR2 sequences are SNHLY and FYNNEI. J gave up 9 bases and V 4 bases, and 4 bases lay outside the gene matches. The CDR3 covers 14 residues. The source is a man over 45 with acute or convalescent COVID-19. V gene TRBV2 combines with J gene TRBJ2-1; 12 nucleotides agree with TRBD1. Sequencing was done on a sample of peripheral blood. In DNA form, the CDR3 reads TGTGCCAGCAGTGGGGACAGGGGGCCGGGTGAGCAGTTCTTC. It specifies CASSGDRGPGEQFF. The whole variable domain, remainder taken from reference TRBV2 and TRBJ2-1, is EPEVTQTPSHQVTQMGQEVILRCVPISNHLYFYWYRQILGQKVEFLVSFYNNEISEKSEIFDDQFSVERPDGSNFTLKIRSTKLEDSAMYFCASSGDRGPGEQFFGPGTRLTVL.